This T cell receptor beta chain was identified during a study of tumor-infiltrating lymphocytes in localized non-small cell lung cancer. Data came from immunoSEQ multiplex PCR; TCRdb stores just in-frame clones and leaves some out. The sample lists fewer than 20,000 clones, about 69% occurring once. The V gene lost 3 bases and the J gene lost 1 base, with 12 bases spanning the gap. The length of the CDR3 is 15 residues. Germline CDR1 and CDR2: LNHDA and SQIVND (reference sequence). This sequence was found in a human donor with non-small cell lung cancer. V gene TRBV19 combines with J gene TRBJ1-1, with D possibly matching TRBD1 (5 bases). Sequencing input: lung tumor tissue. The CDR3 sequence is CASSIPAGQNTEAFF. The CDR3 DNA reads TGTGCCAGTAGTATTCCGGCAGGGCAGAACACTGAAGCTTTCTTT.